The clone carrying this TCR beta chain was seen a few times. The antigen remains unidentified. The CDR3 contains 15 residues. Germline lookup yields CDR1 MGHDK and CDR2 SYGVNS. V shed 2 bases and J 8 bases; nucleotides not matched to a gene: 8. These data originate in a study of T cell responses to AZD1222 COVID-19 vaccine. Study-level findings and limits: There were mostly white British donors and more females than males, and clonal diversity was possibly underestimated.

TCRdb's copy holds only in-frame clones and misses some; the assay was immunoSEQ multiplex PCR. Found here are some 56,000 clones, 70% to 90% of them singletons; the top ten hold more than 12%. The V gene is TRBV25-1, the J gene TRBJ1-4; 7 positions match TRBD1. The source of this sequence is an adult in good health. The sequencing used peripheral blood, collected on day 0 of AZD1222 vaccination. CDR3 protein: CASSERQGEGEKLFF. In nucleotides, the CDR3 is TGTGCCAGCAGTGAACGACAGGGAGAGGGGGAAAAACTGTTTTTT.